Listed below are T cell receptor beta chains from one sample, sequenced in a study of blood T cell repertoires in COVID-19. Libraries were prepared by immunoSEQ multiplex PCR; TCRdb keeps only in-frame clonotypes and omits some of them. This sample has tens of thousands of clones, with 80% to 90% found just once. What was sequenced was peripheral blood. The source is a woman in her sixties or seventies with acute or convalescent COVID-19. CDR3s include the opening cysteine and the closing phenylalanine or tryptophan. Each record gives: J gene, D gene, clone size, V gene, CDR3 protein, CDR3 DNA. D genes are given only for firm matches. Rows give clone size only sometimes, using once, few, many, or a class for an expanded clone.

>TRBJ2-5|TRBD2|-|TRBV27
CASSFSGLDGTQYF
TGTGCCAGCAGTTTCTCCGGACTAGACGGGACCCAGTACTTC
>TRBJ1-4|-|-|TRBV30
CAWSVRRVDEKLFF
TGTGCCTGGAGTGTTCGCAGGGTTGATGAAAAACTGTTTTTT
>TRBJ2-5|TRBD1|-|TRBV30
CAWVRGRGETQYF
TGTGCCTGGGTTAGGGGGCGAGGGGAGACCCAGTACTTC
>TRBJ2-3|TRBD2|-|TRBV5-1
CASSWETSGGTDTQYF
TGCGCCAGCAGCTGGGAGACTAGCGGGGGCACAGATACGCAGTATTTT
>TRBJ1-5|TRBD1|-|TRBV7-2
CASSLARQGASNQPQHF
TGTGCCAGCAGCTTAGCGAGGCAGGGGGCGAGCAATCAGCCCCAGCATTTT
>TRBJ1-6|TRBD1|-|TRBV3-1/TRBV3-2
CASSQVGQGGNSPLHF
TGTGCCAGCAGCCAAGTTGGACAGGGCGGCAATTCACCCCTCCACTTT
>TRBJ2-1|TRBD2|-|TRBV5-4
CASSLGLAGVDEQFF
TGTGCCAGCAGCTTGGGACTAGCGGGAGTGGATGAGCAGTTCTTC
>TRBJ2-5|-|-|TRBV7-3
CASSAGVGETQYF
TGTGCCAGCAGCGCAGGTGTGGGAGAGACCCAGTACTTC
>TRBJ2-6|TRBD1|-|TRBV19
CASSIRVGTGAGANVLTF
TGTGCCAGTAGTATAAGAGTGGGGACAGGGGCTGGGGCCAACGTCCTGACTTTC
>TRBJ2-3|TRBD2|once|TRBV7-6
CASSLGTSGSTDTQYF
TGTGCCAGCAGCCTCGGGACTAGCGGGAGCACAGATACGCAGTATTTT
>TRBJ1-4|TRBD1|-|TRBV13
CASSLRHRGLGEKLFF
TGTGCCAGCAGCCTAAGACACAGGGGGCTTGGGGAAAAACTGTTTTTT
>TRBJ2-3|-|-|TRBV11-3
CASSFGPGSGPSADTQYF
TGTGCCAGCAGCTTCGGACCCGGGAGCGGGCCCAGCGCAGATACGCAGTATTTT
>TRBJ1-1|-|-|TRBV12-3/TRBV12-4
CASRQSKNTEAFF
TGTGCCAGCAGACAGAGCAAGAACACTGAAGCTTTCTTT
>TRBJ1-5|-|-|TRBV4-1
CASSQGIGRTDPQHF
TGCGCCAGCAGCCAAGGCATAGGGAGGACCGACCCCCAGCATTTT
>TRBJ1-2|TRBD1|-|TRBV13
CASSFGTEDGYTF
TGTGCCAGCAGCTTTGGGACAGAAGATGGCTACACCTTC
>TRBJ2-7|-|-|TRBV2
CASSMGAPYEQYF
TGTGCCAGCTCGATGGGGGCGCCCTACGAGCAGTACTTC
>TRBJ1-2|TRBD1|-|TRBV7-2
CASSLGTGGYGYTF
TGTGCCAGCAGCCTCGGGACAGGGGGCTATGGCTACACCTTC
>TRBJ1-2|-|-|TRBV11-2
CASSLGQLDGYTF
TGTGCCAGCAGCTTAGGACAGCTAGATGGCTACACCTTC
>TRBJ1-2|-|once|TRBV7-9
CASSSGSYGYTF
TGTGCCAGCAGCTCGGGGAGCTATGGCTACACCTTC
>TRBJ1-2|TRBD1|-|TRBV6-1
CASSEGQGWYTF
TGTGCCAGCAGTGAAGGACAGGGGTGGTACACCTTC
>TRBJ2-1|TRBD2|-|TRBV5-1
CASSLALGREPNNEQFF
TGCGCCAGCAGCTTGGCCCTCGGGCGGGAGCCAAACAATGAGCAGTTCTTC
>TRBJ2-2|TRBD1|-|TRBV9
CASSVDQGAVGELFF
TGTGCCAGCAGCGTAGATCAGGGGGCGGTCGGGGAGCTGTTTTTT
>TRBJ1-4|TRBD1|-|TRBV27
CASSPRQGPANEKLFF
TGTGCCAGCAGTCCCCGACAGGGCCCAGCTAATGAAAAACTGTTTTTT
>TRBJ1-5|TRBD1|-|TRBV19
CASSPRQGVANQPQHF
TGTGCCAGTAGTCCCCGACAGGGGGTGGCCAATCAGCCCCAGCATTTT
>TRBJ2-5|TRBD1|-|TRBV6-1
CASSEGNRGFEETQYF
TGTGCCAGCAGTGAAGGGAACAGGGGCTTCGAGGAGACCCAGTACTTC
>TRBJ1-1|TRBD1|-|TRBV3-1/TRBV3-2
CASSQDLGTGIMNTEAFF
TGTGCCAGCAGCCAAGATCTTGGGACAGGGATTATGAACACTGAAGCTTTCTTT